The sample holds a few counts of the clone carrying this T cell receptor (beta chain). Its antigen is as yet unknown. The length of the CDR3 is 16 residues. Trimming took 1 base from V and 12 from J; bases not matched to a gene: 10. CDR1 GTSNPN and CDR2 SVGIG come from the germline V gene (reference sequence). The data were obtained in a study of cytomegalovirus exposure and HLA in healthy donors. The PCR was carried out with 60 Vbeta primers and 13 Jbeta primers. Sequencing was performed with immunoSEQ multiplex PCR; in TCRdb, only in-frame clones are kept and a portion is missing. The sample yields 100,000 to 150,000 clones, about 78% seen once. Study findings and constraints: CMV serostatus was the sole immune exposure data available.

The chain couples TRBV30 to TRBJ2-1; TRBD2 aligns across 15 bases. The TCR comes from a human donor in good health. Sequences were obtained from PBMCs. Here the CDR3 DNA reads TGTGCCTGGAGTGCCCCACGGACTAGCGGGGGGGCGCGGCAGTTCTTC. As protein: CAWSAPRTSGGARQFF.